The TCR beta chain under discussion was sequenced for a study of molecular identifiers for immune sequencing clone quantification. Study-wide context: In replicates, RNA from roughly 21,000 or 96,000 naive CD8 cells was split five ways, four sequenced.

This clonotype was recorded at least ten times. The germline gives CDR1 SEHNR, CDR2 FQNEAQ (reference sequence). The CDR3 contains 13 residues. Trimming removed 2 bases from V and 10 bases from J; junction bases left unmatched: 5. Making the bulk TCR libraries relied on previously described methods and listed TCR primers. One entry per CDR3 protein, called by TCRdb with MiXCR from the PCR reads. The table lists over 600,000 distinct CDR3 sequences, 20% of them singletons, with roughly 0.9% in the top ten. The sample taken for sequencing was naive CD8+ T cells from blood, with Jurkat cell RNA spiked in. Stated subset: FACS-sorted CD8+CD4-CCR7+CD45RA+ naive T cells. This chain joins TRBV7-9 and TRBJ1-1, with 9 bases matching TRBD1. This clonotype was obtained from a human donor in good health. Some libraries in this study had Jurkat cell RNA spiked in. The CDR3 DNA reads TGTGCCAGCAGCTTAAGGGACAGGGAAGGAGCTTTCTTT. Translated: CASSLRDREGAFF.